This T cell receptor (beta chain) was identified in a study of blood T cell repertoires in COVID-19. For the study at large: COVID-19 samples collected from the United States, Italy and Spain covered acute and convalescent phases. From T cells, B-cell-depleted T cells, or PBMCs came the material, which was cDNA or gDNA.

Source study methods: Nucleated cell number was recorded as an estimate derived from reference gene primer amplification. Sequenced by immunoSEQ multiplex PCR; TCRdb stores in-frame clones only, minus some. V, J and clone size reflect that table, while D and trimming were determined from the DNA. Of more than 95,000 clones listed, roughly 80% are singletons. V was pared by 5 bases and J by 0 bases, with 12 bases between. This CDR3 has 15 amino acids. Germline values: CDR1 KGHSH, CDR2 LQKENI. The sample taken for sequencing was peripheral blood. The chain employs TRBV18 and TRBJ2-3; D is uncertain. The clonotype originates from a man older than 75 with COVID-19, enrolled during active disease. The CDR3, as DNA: TGTGCCAGCTCAAAGGAAAGACTTAGCACAGATACGCAGTATTTT. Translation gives CASSKERLSTDTQYF.